This is a list of T cell receptor beta chains from one sample in a study of T cells in Graves' hyperthyroidism and ophthalmopathy. MiXCR, applied by TCRdb to the multiplex PCR reads, yields one record per CDR3 protein. The sample carries about 560,000 distinct CDR3 sequences, 14% recorded once. The sample taken for sequencing was blood. These receptor sequences come from a woman in her thirties or forties with Graves' hyperthyroidism. Both conserved end residues are part of each CDR3. D genes are given only for firm matches. Some rows have no size entry. The others give once, few or many, or a class for an expanded clone.

v_call,j_call,d_call,clone_size,cdr3_nt,cdr3_aa
TRBV7-9,TRBJ2-7,-,many,TGTGCCAGCAGCTTACCAGGGAGAGCCTACGAGCAGTACTTC,CASSLPGRAYEQYF
TRBV19,TRBJ2-2,TRBD1,-,TGTGCCAGCCGTCCGGACAGGGGTGGCACCGGGGAGCTGTTTTTT,CASRPDRGGTGELFF
TRBV2,TRBJ2-1,TRBD2,-,TGTGCCAGCAGTGAATTAGGGACTAGCGGGACCAATGAGCAGTTCTTC,CASSELGTSGTNEQFF
TRBV7-4,TRBJ2-1,-,few,TGTGCCAGCAGCTTAGGAGTGAAGGATTACAATGAGCAGTTCTTC,CASSLGVKDYNEQFF
TRBV18,TRBJ1-1,-,many,TGTGCCAGCTCACAAACAGTGAACACTGAAGCTTTCTTT,CASSQTVNTEAFF
TRBV20-1,TRBJ2-5,-,many,TGCAGTGCTAGAGATAGTAAGGGGAGCGAGACCCAGTACTTC,CSARDSKGSETQYF
TRBV5-1,TRBJ2-1,TRBD2,-,TGCGCCAGCAGCTTGGCCCTGATGACTAGCGGGAGCAATGAGCAGTTCTTC,CASSLALMTSGSNEQFF
TRBV5-1,TRBJ2-7,-,many,TGCGCCAGCAGCTTGAACAACTACGAGCAGTACTTC,CASSLNNYEQYF
TRBV2,TRBJ1-5,-,many,TGTGCCAGCAACTCAGGCCCCTATAGCAATCAGCCCCAGCATTTT,CASNSGPYSNQPQHF
TRBV13,TRBJ2-3,-,few,TGTGCCAGCAGCTTCCGACCCGGGACTTCCACAGATACGCAGTATTTT,CASSFRPGTSTDTQYF
TRBV9,TRBJ2-5,TRBD1,many,TGTGCCAGCAGCGTATCTTGGACAGGGGCCCTGGGGGAGACCCAGTACTTC,CASSVSWTGALGETQYF
TRBV4-1,TRBJ2-7,TRBD2,few,TGCGCCAGCAGCCAGACTAGCGGGAGCAACGAGCAGTACTTC,CASSQTSGSNEQYF
TRBV7-9,TRBJ2-7,-,many,TGTGCCAGCAGCCCCGGGGGCCGATACTCCTACGAGCAGTACTTC,CASSPGGRYSYEQYF
TRBV10-2,TRBJ2-2,TRBD2,few,TGCGCCATGGGACTAGCGGGTATAGGGGCGAACACCGGGGAGCTGTTTTTT,CAMGLAGIGANTGELFF
TRBV20-1,TRBJ2-7,-,many,TGCAGTGCTAGAGCCCCGGGCGCTTTCCACTACGAGCAGTACTTC,CSARAPGAFHYEQYF
TRBV20-1,TRBJ1-6,TRBD1,-,TGCAGTGCGCCACAGGGGGCCGGTAATTCACCCCTCCACTTT,CSAPQGAGNSPLHF
TRBV30,TRBJ2-3,TRBD2,many,TGTGCCTGGAGTGATCCAGCTAGCGGGAGTGTTTATACGCAGTATTTT,CAWSDPASGSVYTQYF
TRBV5-1,TRBJ2-3,TRBD1,many,TGCGCCAGCAGCTTCCGGCCGGGCCAGGGGGCAGATACGCAGTATTTT,CASSFRPGQGADTQYF
TRBV7-9,TRBJ2-2,TRBD2,-,TGTGCCAGCAAGGGACTAGCGGGAGCGGCCGGGGAGCTGTTTTTT,CASKGLAGAAGELFF
TRBV28,TRBJ2-2,TRBD2,many,TGTGCCAGCAGACGGACTAGCGGGAGTGGCGGGGAGCTGTTTTTT,CASRRTSGSGGELFF
TRBV5-1,TRBJ2-1,-,many,TGCGCCAGCAGCTCGGGACGGATCTACAATGAGCAGTTCTTC,CASSSGRIYNEQFF
TRBV11-2,TRBJ2-3,TRBD2,many,TGTGCCAGCAGCACTGGACTAGCGGGAGCGGGTACAGATACGCAGTATTTT,CASSTGLAGAGTDTQYF
TRBV12-3/TRBV12-4,TRBJ1-2,-,many,TGTGCCAGCAGTTTTCGGTTCTATGGCTACACCTTC,CASSFRFYGYTF
TRBV29-1,TRBJ2-1,TRBD2,-,TGCAGCGCCCCCATAGGGACCCCTAGCGGGAGGTTCAATGAGCAGTTCTTC,CSAPIGTPSGRFNEQFF
TRBV11-2,TRBJ2-1,TRBD2,few,TGTGCCAGCAGCCCATACGCCGGGACTAGCAATGAGCAGTTCTTC,CASSPYAGTSNEQFF
TRBV6-1,TRBJ1-6,-,many,TGTGCCAGCAGGCCCCCGCTGGTTAATTCACCCCTCCACTTT,CASRPPLVNSPLHF
TRBV24-1,TRBJ1-2,TRBD1,-,TGTGCCACCAACACGGGACAGGGATCCTATGGCTACACCTTC,CATNTGQGSYGYTF
TRBV20-1,TRBJ1-1,-,many,TGCAGTGCTAGAGCAGGGGCCGTGAACACTGAAGCTTTCTTT,CSARAGAVNTEAFF
TRBV19,TRBJ2-3,TRBD2,many,TGTGCCAGTAGTTTTCTACAGAGCGGGGCAGATACGCAGTATTTT,CASSFLQSGADTQYF
TRBV20-1,TRBJ1-2,TRBD1,many,TGCAGTGCTGCCCCCCCGGGACAGGGTTTCTTTGGCTACACCTTC,CSAAPPGQGFFGYTF
TRBV6-1,TRBJ2-5,-,-,TGTGCCAGCAAAACGATCGGGAGTCCAGAGACCCAGTACTTC,CASKTIGSPETQYF
TRBV5-8,TRBJ2-1,-,many,TGTGCCAGCAGCTTGGCCACCCTATTCAACTACAATGAGCAGTTCTTC,CASSLATLFNYNEQFF
TRBV12-3/TRBV12-4,TRBJ2-7,-,many,TGTGCCAGCAGCCCCTCGCAGAGCGCCTACGAGCAGTACTTC,CASSPSQSAYEQYF
TRBV12-3/TRBV12-4,TRBJ2-1,TRBD1,few,TGTGCCAGCAGTTTGGGTCTGACAGGGGCTTACAATGAGCAGTTCTTC,CASSLGLTGAYNEQFF
TRBV11-2,TRBJ1-4,-,many,TGTGCCAGCAGCTTAGACAGGGATGGAAAACTGTTTTTT,CASSLDRDGKLFF
TRBV6-1,TRBJ1-6,-,few,TGTGCCAGCAACAGGGATAAGGATTCACCCCTCCACTTT,CASNRDKDSPLHF
TRBV29-1,TRBJ2-3,-,many,TGCAGCGCCTCCGGGACCCGAGGTGGCACAGATACGCAGTATTTT,CSASGTRGGTDTQYF
TRBV28,TRBJ2-1,TRBD1,few,TGTGCCAGCAGGCCTCCCGGGACAGCTTACAATGAGCAGTTCTTC,CASRPPGTAYNEQFF
TRBV5-5,TRBJ2-5,-,-,TGTGCCAGCAGCTTTTCCCTCGTACAGACCCAGTACTTC,CASSFSLVQTQYF
TRBV30,TRBJ2-3,-,many,TGTGCCTGGAATTGGGGAGTGGAAACAGATACGCAGTATTTT,CAWNWGVETDTQYF
TRBV5-1,TRBJ2-2,-,many,TGCGCCAGCAGCTTGGAACGGCCCGGGGGCGGGGAGCTGTTTTTT,CASSLERPGGGELFF
TRBV3-1,TRBJ2-7,TRBD2,few,TGTGCCAGCAGCCCGGCGGGGGGGGGAGGGTACGAGCAGTACTTC,CASSPAGGGGYEQYF
TRBV29-1,TRBJ2-7,-,few,TGCAGCGCGCAGGTAAACTACGAGCAGTACTTC,CSAQVNYEQYF
TRBV20-1,TRBJ2-1,-,-,TGCAGTGCGCCGGGATCCCCACACAATGAGCAGTTCTTC,CSAPGSPHNEQFF
TRBV5-5,TRBJ2-1,TRBD2,-,TGTGCCAGCAGCTTGGTGGGGGGGGGCAATGAGCAGTTCTTC,CASSLVGGGNEQFF
TRBV9,TRBJ2-1,-,-,TGTGCCAGCAGCGTAGGAAGAGTAACCTACAATGAGCAGTTCTTC,CASSVGRVTYNEQFF
TRBV12-3/TRBV12-4,TRBJ1-5,-,many,TGTGCCAGCAGTTCGGGAACCCGGGGACAGCCCCAGCATTTT,CASSSGTRGQPQHF
TRBV7-9,TRBJ2-3,TRBD2,many,TGTGCCAGCAGCTCCGCAACTAGCGGAGAAAGGGATACGCAGTATTTT,CASSSATSGERDTQYF
TRBV7-9,TRBJ1-1,-,-,TGTGCCAGCAGCTTTTCTTCTGGGCAGGGGCCTTTCTTT,CASSFSSGQGPFF
TRBV28,TRBJ2-5,TRBD1,many,TGTGCCAGCAGATTTACAGGGGTAGGAGAGACCCAGTACTTC,CASRFTGVGETQYF
TRBV5-1,TRBJ2-7,-,few,TGCGCCAGCAGCCGGGAAGGCTACGAGCAGTACTTC,CASSREGYEQYF
TRBV9,TRBJ2-5,-,few,TGTGCCAGCTCCTCCCAAGGGGTAGCGGCAGTCGAGACCCAGTACTTC,CASSSQGVAAVETQYF